Sequencing of this T cell receptor (beta chain) was carried out in a study of CD8+CD57+ T cells in acquired aplastic anemia. In the study overall: Quantities of DNA derived from sorted CD4+ and CD8+ cells averaged about 3.2 ug.

The CDR3 spans 16 residues. The germline CDR1 and CDR2 sequences are SGHTA and FQGNSA. Trimming cost V 2 bases and J 10 bases, with 18 bases left between them. This clonotype was observed at least ten times. Profiling of TCR beta VDJ combinations and CDR3 sequences used genomic DNA as template. Using its own MiXCR run on the reads, TCRdb lists one record per CDR3 protein. Of fewer than 200,000 distinct CDR3 sequences listed, 35% to 55% are singletons. The clonotype was recovered from a human donor in good health. This chain links TRBV7-2 with TRBJ1-6; D may be TRBD1 (6 bases). The sample was sorted CD4+, CD8+, or CD8+CD57+ T cells (not recorded which) from PBMCs. This CDR3 is CASSLLRVGGGSPLHF. The CDR3 nucleotides are TGTGCCAGCAGCTTACTTAGAGTAGGGGGAGGGTCACCCCTCCACTTT.